The 18 T cell receptor beta chains below all came from one sample that was sequenced in a study of T cell changes during pregnancy in multiple sclerosis (dated by TCRdb to between 2017 and 2020). The library was made by the immunoSEQ multiplex PCR assay. The table was pulled from immuneACCESS by TCRdb, which kept in-frame rearrangements only. Such tables lose some clones; where checked, under half of the loss comes from unresolved V genes, and the rest has no known cause. A total of roughly 49,000 clones appear in this sample, roughly 92% of them only once. Roughly 0.34% of the sample rests with the top ten. The starting material was CD4+ T cells from peripheral blood mononuclear cells, obtained in the second trimester of pregnancy. The source is a female donor in good health, enrolled as a control in a pregnancy study.

The genes are TRBV6-1 and TRBJ1-3; 7 bases line up with TRBD1. The junction had 5 bases not matched to a gene; V was cut back by 4 bases and J by 2 bases. The CDR3 is 15 amino acids. CDR1 is MNHNS, CDR2 SASEGT, per germline. The CDR3 DNA is TGTGCCAGCAGTGCCGACAGGGAGACTGGAAACACCATATATTTT. It is translated as CASSADRETGNTIYF.

The V call is TRBV11-2, the J call TRBJ2-4, with a weak D call TRBD1 (6 bases). Per the germline V gene, CDR1 is SGHAT and CDR2 is FQNNGV. The length of the CDR3 is 16 residues. The V end lost 4 bases, the J end lost 2 bases, and 15 bases lay between the germline ends. The CDR3 loop is CASSSPGQGTKNIQYF. The CDR3 DNA follows: TGTGCCAGCAGCTCACCGGGACAAGGGACCAAAAACATTCAGTACTTC.

This chain joins TRBV6-6 and TRBJ1-2; D remains unclear. Germline-derived CDR1 and CDR2 are MNHNY and SVGAGI (reference sequence). This CDR3 comprises 12 residues. Between the trimmed V and J ends, which lost 6 bases and 7 bases, there was a span of 12 bases. The CDR3 nucleotides read TGTGCCAGCAGCCCGGGAGGAGGTGGCTACACCTTC. Translation: CASSPGGGGYTF.

J is TRBJ2-2 and V is TRBV30; the D gene is possibly TRBD2 (6 bases). The CDR3 extends over 15 amino acids. V was pared by 2 bases and J by 3 bases, with 13 bases between. Germline CDR1 and CDR2: GTSNPN and SVGIG (reference sequence). This CDR3 is CAWSRRGRDTGELFF. The CDR3 DNA follows: TGTGCCTGGAGTAGGCGGGGAAGGGACACCGGGGAGCTGTTTTTT.

This clone was seen a single time. The rearrangement uses TRBV5-6 and TRBJ1-1, with D possibly being TRBD1 (6 bases). This CDR3 comprises 14 residues. Trimming took off 0 bases at V and 6 bases at J, with 12 bases between the two ends. Germline V lookup: CDR1 SGHDT, CDR2 YYEEEE. The CDR3 sequence: CASSLGTGTAEAFF. The CDR3 DNA follows: TGTGCCAGCAGCTTGGGAACAGGGACGGCTGAAGCTTTCTTT.

The chain is built from TRBV5-4 and TRBJ1-1, with D perhaps matching TRBD1 (5 bases). CDR1 is SGHNT and CDR2 is YYREEE in the germline V gene (reference sequence). The V end was cut by 0 bases, the J end by 2 bases, with 11 bases between. The CDR3 spans 15 residues. CDR3 nucleotide sequence: TGTGCCAGCAGCTTGGGAAAGGGGAAAAACACTGAAGCTTTCTTT. Its translation is CASSLGKGKNTEAFF.

The rearrangement links TRBV2 to TRBJ2-7; no definite D call. Trimming removed 6 bases from V and 5 bases from J, with 8 bases in between. The CDR3 spans 11 residues. Per the germline V gene, CDR1 is SNHLY and CDR2 is FYNNEI. This chain's CDR3 is CASRRSDEQYF. CDR3 DNA: TGTGCCAGCAGAAGGAGTGACGAGCAGTACTTC.

The rearrangement uses TRBV10-3 and TRBJ2-1; TRBD2 aligns across 8 bases. This CDR3 has 13 amino acids. The J segment lost 7 bases and the V segment lost 8 bases, leaving 7 bases of the junction unmatched. Germline-derived CDR1 and CDR2 are ENHRY and SYGVKD. The CDR3: CAIAGGLRNEQFF. CDR3 DNA: TGTGCCATCGCGGGGGGCCTAAGAAATGAGCAGTTCTTC.

For the CDR3, the DNA is TGTGCCAGTACCTTAAAGCACAGGGGCGGCAATCAGCCCCAGCATTTT. Its protein product is CASTLKHRGGNQPQHF. The chain couples TRBV19 to TRBJ1-5; 7 bases line up with TRBD1. The CDR3 loop spans 16 amino acids. J gave up 2 bases and V 7 bases, and 11 bases lay outside the gene matches. CDR1 and CDR2 from the germline V gene are LNHDA and SQIVND (reference sequence). Complete variable domain (other parts from reference TRBV19 and TRBJ1-5): DGGITQSPKYLFRKEGQNVTLSCEQNLNHDAMYWYRQDPGQGLRLIYYSQIVNDFQKGDIAEGYSVSREKKESFPLTVTSAQKNPTAFYLCASTLKHRGGNQPQHFGDGTRLSIL.

The chain uses TRBV5-1 and TRBJ1-1; D not certain. CDR3 length equals 14 residues. Looked up from germline, CDR1 is SGHRS and CDR2 is YFSETQ. V was trimmed by 0 bases and J by 2 bases, leaving 8 bases between them. CDR3 nucleotides: TGCGCCAGCAGCTTGGTTAGAGATAACACTGAAGCTTTCTTT. Its translation is CASSLVRDNTEAFF.

The chain is built from TRBV7-8 and TRBJ1-5; 11 bases are a match to TRBD1. CDR1 and CDR2 (germline): SGHVS, FQNEAQ. The CDR3 covers 15 residues. V shed 3 bases and J 5 bases; nucleotides not matched to a gene: 3. CDR3 sequence (DNA): TGTGCCAGCAGCTTGGGACAGGGGGACCATCAGCCCCAGCATTTT. Its protein product is CASSLGQGDHQPQHF.

The rearrangement uses TRBV7-2 and TRBJ2-5; D gene uncertain. Looked up from germline, CDR1 is SGHTA and CDR2 is FQGNSA. Trimming cost V 2 bases and J 5 bases, with 18 bases left between them. This CDR3 is built from 16 residues. DNA of the CDR3: TGTGCCAGCAGCTTATCCCCACCGGGTCGTATGGAGACCCAGTACTTC. It yields the protein CASSLSPPGRMETQYF.

This clone has a handful of counts. The V gene is TRBV14, the J gene TRBJ1-6, with D perhaps matching TRBD1 (5 bases). The germline V gene has CDR1 SGHDN and CDR2 FVKESK. The CDR3 is 14 amino acids. V lost 1 base to trimming and J lost 7 bases, with 8 bases between them. In DNA form, the CDR3 reads TGTGCCAGCAGCCAAGTTGACAGAAATTCACCCCTCCACTTT. Amino acids: CASSQVDRNSPLHF.

The chain couples TRBV20-1 to TRBJ2-2, with a tentative D call TRBD1 (6 bases). The CDR3 sequence is 11 residues long. Germline CDR1 and CDR2: DFQATT and SNEGSKA (reference sequence). The ends were cut back, 7 bases at V and 3 bases at J, with 6 bases in the middle. CDR3 in amino acids: CSGQDTGELFF. For the CDR3, the DNA is TGCAGTGGACAGGACACCGGGGAGCTGTTTTTT.

The chain combines TRBV7-9 with TRBJ2-5; 7 bases align to TRBD1. This CDR3 has 13 residues. Trimming cost V 7 bases and J 4 bases; bases outside gene matches: 6. CDR1 and CDR2 (germline): SEHNR, FQNEAQ (reference sequence). In DNA, the CDR3 is TGTGCCAGCACCCTCCGGGACAGAGAGACCCAGTACTTC. Its protein product is CASTLRDRETQYF.

The chain uses TRBV7-2 and TRBJ1-2; D is perhaps TRBD1 (5 bases). The germline CDR1 and CDR2 sequences are SGHTA and FQGNSA. V was trimmed by 1 base and J by 8 bases, leaving 14 bases between them. The length of the CDR3 is 14 residues. This CDR3 is CASSLGAGPRGYTF. The CDR3, as DNA: TGTGCCAGCAGCTTAGGGGCAGGGCCTAGAGGCTACACCTTC. The complete variable domain, with remaining parts taken from reference TRBV7-2 and TRBJ1-2, reads GAGVSQSPSNKVTEKGKDVELRCDPISGHTALYWYRQSLGQGLEFLIYFQGNSAPDKSGLPSDRFSAERTGGSVSTLTIQRTQQEDSAVYLCASSLGAGPRGYTFGSGTRLTVV.

V gene TRBV2 combines with J gene TRBJ1-3, with 7 bases lining up with TRBD1. V shed 7 bases and J 2 bases; nucleotides not matched to a gene: 8. Germline values: CDR1 SNHLY, CDR2 FYNNEI. This CDR3 region has 15 residues. CDR3 nucleotide sequence: TGTGCCAGCAATCTCGACAGGGAAGCTGGAAACACCATATATTTT. It is translated as CASNLDREAGNTIYF.

Written as DNA, the CDR3 is TGTGCCAGCAGCCTGGACAGGACCCTCACAGATACGCAGTATTTT. Its protein product is CASSLDRTLTDTQYF. The V and J genes are TRBV2 and TRBJ2-3; 7 positions match TRBD1. After removal of 6 bases from V and 2 bases from J, the junction contained 8 bases not matched to a gene. The CDR3 loop spans 15 amino acids. Germline V gene sequence: CDR1 SNHLY, CDR2 FYNNEI. The complete variable domain, with remaining parts taken from reference TRBV2 and TRBJ2-3, reads EPEVTQTPSHQVTQMGQEVILRCVPISNHLYFYWYRQILGQKVEFLVSFYNNEISEKSEIFDDQFSVERPDGSNFTLKIRSTKLEDSAMYFCASSLDRTLTDTQYFGPGTRLTVL.